This T cell receptor (beta chain) originates from a study of spatial heterogeneity in lung cancer. On the study more broadly: Fewer alpha-chain than beta-chain sequences were consistently detected. Within tumor regions, the number of TCR transcripts tracked closely with a T cell module score obtained from matched bulk RNA-seq.

Germline V gives CDR1 DFQATT, CDR2 SNEGSKA (reference sequence). Losses at the gene ends were 5 bases for V and 9 bases for J; bases not matched to a gene: 7. The CDR3 consists of 13 residues. TCRdb reprocessed the 5' RACE reads with MiXCR, giving one entry per CDR3 protein. The sample lists over 9,000 distinct CDR3 sequences; roughly 15% were seen once. Time point noted: sample taken at primary tumor resection. Whole RNA, isolated from tumor, nontumor lung or frozen PBMC, was sequenced without prior sorting. In its sample, this clonotype was seen many times. The target antigen is unknown. Findings and limits, study-wide: Tumors with more nonsynonymous mutations had more expanded intratumoral alpha and beta TCRs.

The source was lung tumor tissue, collected at surgery. This receptor was obtained from a male donor with early-stage non-small cell lung cancer. The chain has TRBV20-1 and TRBJ2-7; TRBD2 matches at 13 bases. The chain's CDR3 is CSALRLAGGVQYF. DNA of the CDR3: TGCAGTGCTTTACGACTAGCGGGGGGTGTGCAGTACTTC.